The present TCR beta chain was sequenced within a study of T cell responses to AZD1222 COVID-19 vaccine. Overall study: It was second doses at about 4 or about 12 weeks that were pooled.

This table comes from immunoSEQ multiplex PCR, and its TCRdb copy is limited to in-frame clones, with some not included. The sample includes approximately 70,000 clones, 85% of them seen just once. The study's findings and limits: White British donors predominated, females outnumbered males, and clonal diversity was possibly underestimated. Reportedly, close to half of spike-specific TCRs are directed against unmutated variant regions.

As regards this clone: Antigen specificity is unknown.

This CDR3 spans 12 amino acids. Germline lookup yields CDR1 LNHDA and CDR2 SQIVND (reference sequence). V was trimmed by 4 bases and J by 12 bases, leaving 13 bases between them. This rearrangement joins TRBV19 to TRBJ1-5, with D maybe TRBD1 (5 bases). This sample comprised peripheral blood, obtained on day 0 of AZD1222 vaccination. The TCR sequence derives from an adult in good health. CDR3 region: CASSNPRGHQHF. CDR3 nucleotide sequence: TGTGCCAGTAGTAATCCCCGGGGCCACCAGCATTTT.